This T cell receptor beta chain was captured in a study of molecular identifiers for immune sequencing clone quantification. In the sort, naive CD8 T cells were defined as CD8+CD4-CCR7+CD45RA+. This clonotype appeared many times. With 4 bases removed from V and 6 bases from J, the gap between germline ends came to 12 bases. The CDR3 spans 14 residues. Previously described methods and listed TCR primers produced bulk TCR libraries. From the PCR reads, TCRdb called clonotypes with MiXCR, one entry per CDR3 protein. The repertoire holds about 640,000 distinct CDR3 sequences, with just under 20% as singletons.

Sequencing used naive CD8+ T cells from blood, with Jurkat cell RNA spiked in. The subset was: FACS-sorted CD8+CD4-CCR7+CD45RA+ naive T cells. This sequence originates from a human donor in good health. Some libraries in this study had Jurkat cell RNA spiked in. This chain joins TRBV23-1 and TRBJ2-2; no reliable D call. TRBV23-1 is classed as an ORF, of uncertain function. The DNA of the CDR3 is TGCGCCAGCAGTCCAATCATAAGGGCCGGGGAGCTGTTTTTT. It translates to CASSPIIRAGELFF.